What follows is one TCR beta chain and its context. The antigen is unknown. This sample is drawn from a study of cytomegalovirus exposure and HLA in healthy donors. Broader study findings: In presence/absence analyses, roughly uniform sequencing depth across donors was assumed. Reportedly, TCR beta sequences accurately predicted HLA-A and HLA-B alleles in most subjects. Of the V segments, some could not be distinguished, including TRBV6-2 and TRBV6-3, and were excluded. Across donors, most TCRs were seen rarely, yet some public ones were widespread.

Trimming at V came to 2 bases and at J to 8 bases, leaving 7 bases not matched to a gene. This CDR3 contains 15 residues. Germline V lookup: CDR1 MGHDK, CDR2 SYGVNS. Use of 60 Vbeta and 13 Jbeta primers characterized the PCR. Some clones are missing from TCRdb's copy, which holds only in-frame ones; the method was immunoSEQ multiplex PCR. The table has about 250,000 clones, roughly two thirds seen once. Sequencing input: PBMCs. This clonotype originated in a female donor in good health and CMV-seronegative. The chain carries TRBV25-1 and TRBJ2-1; 9 nucleotides match TRBD2. The CDR3 loop reads CASSEAGLARDEQFF. The CDR3, as DNA: TGTGCCAGCAGTGAAGCGGGACTAGCAAGGGATGAGCAGTTCTTC. Complete variable domain (other parts from reference TRBV25-1 and TRBJ2-1): EADIYQTPRYLVIGTGKKITLECSQTMGHDKMYWYQQDPGMELHLIHYSYGVNSTEKGDLSSESTVSRIRTEHFPLTLESARPSHTSQYLCASSEAGLARDEQFFGPGTRLTVL.